The table lists the clone carrying this T cell receptor beta chain with many counts. The antigen is undetermined. Researchers prepared the TCRbeta library using unique molecular identifiers, the study reports. TCRdb reprocessed the PCR reads via MiXCR and lists one record per CDR3 protein. The table shows about 260,000 distinct CDR3 sequences, with less than 9% occurring only once. Germline assignment: CDR1 SGHKS and CDR2 YYEKEE (reference sequence). J was trimmed by 5 bases and V by 3 bases; bases with no gene match: 7. This CDR3 has 14 amino acids. The entry originates in a study of T-cell reconstitution after alpha-beta-depleted transplantation in children. Findings of the study overall: At around two months after transplant, the alpha-beta T cells were reportedly derived from several hundred expanded clones that came from non-depleted graft cells.

The receptor was derived from a male patient aged 5 to 17 who had a stem cell transplant for acute lymphoblastic leukemia, so the T cells may come from the graft donor. The rearrangement links TRBV5-5 to TRBJ1-1; TRBD1 aligns across 7 bases. This material consisted of PBMCs, mostly from graft donor cells, taken 180 days after TCRalphabeta/CD19-depleted stem cell transplant. For the CDR3, the DNA is TGTGCCAGCAGCTCACAGGGGAGAGGGACTGAAGCTTTCTTT. Amino acids: CASSSQGRGTEAFF.